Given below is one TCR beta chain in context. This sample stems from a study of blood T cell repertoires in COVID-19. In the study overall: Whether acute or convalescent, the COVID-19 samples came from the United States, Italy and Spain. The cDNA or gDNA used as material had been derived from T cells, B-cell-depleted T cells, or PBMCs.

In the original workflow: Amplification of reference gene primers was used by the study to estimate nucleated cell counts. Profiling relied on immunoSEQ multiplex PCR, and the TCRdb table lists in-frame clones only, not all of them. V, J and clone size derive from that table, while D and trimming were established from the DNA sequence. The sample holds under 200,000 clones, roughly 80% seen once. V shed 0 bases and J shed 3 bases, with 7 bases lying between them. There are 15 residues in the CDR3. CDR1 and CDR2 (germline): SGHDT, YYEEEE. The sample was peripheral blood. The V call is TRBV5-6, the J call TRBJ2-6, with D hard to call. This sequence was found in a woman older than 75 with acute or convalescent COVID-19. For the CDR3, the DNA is TGTGCCAGCAGCTTGGGAGGTGGTGGGGCCAACGTCCTGACTTTC. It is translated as CASSLGGGGANVLTF. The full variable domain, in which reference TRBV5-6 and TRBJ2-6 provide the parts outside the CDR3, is DAGVTQSPTHLIKTRGQQVTLRCSPKSGHDTVSWYQQALGQGPQFIFQYYEEEERQRGNFPDRFSGHQFPNYSSELNVNALLLGDSALYLCASSLGGGGANVLTFGAGSRLTVL.